This TCR beta chain appears in the sequencing data of a study of beta chain features in type 1 diabetes. General observations from the study: Equally in patients and controls, shorter templates might have been favored by PCR.

V lost 0 bases and J lost 5; bases outside the gene matches: 7. This CDR3 is built from 16 residues. Germline lookup yields CDR1 MGHDK and CDR2 SYGVNS. As regards this clone: Antigen: not known.

Sequenced material consisted of expressed TCRB transcripts (all of the isolated RNA was reverse transcribed). Produced via immunoSEQ multiplex PCR; TCRdb's table is partial and in-frame only. The data hold fewer than 200,000 clones, with 13% observed a single time. The V call is TRBV25-1, the J call TRBJ2-1, with 7 bases fitting TRBD2. Sequenced material: central memory CD4+ T cells from blood. The source of this sequence is a woman younger than 30 in good health. The DNA of the CDR3 is TGTGCCAGCAGTGAATATGGGGGGGACGTGAACAATGAGCAGTTCTTC. Its protein is CASSEYGGDVNNEQFF.